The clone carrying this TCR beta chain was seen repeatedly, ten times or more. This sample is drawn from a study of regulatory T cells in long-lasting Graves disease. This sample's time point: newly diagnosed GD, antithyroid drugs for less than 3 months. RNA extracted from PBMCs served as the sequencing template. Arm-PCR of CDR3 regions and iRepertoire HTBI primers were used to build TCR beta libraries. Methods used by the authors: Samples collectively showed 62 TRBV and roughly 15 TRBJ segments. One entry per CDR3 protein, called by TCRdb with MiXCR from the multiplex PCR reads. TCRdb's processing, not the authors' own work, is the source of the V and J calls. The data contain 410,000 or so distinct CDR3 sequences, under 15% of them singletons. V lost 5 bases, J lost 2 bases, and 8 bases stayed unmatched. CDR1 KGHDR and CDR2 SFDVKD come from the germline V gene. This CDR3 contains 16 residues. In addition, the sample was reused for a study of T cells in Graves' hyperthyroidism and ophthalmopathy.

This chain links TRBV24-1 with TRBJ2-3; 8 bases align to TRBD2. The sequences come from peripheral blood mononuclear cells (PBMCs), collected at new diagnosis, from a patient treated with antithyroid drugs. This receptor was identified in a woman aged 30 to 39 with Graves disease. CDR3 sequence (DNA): TGTGCCACCAGTGCGGCTATAGCGGGATCCACAGATACGCAGTATTTT. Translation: CATSAAIAGSTDTQYF.